Listed below are T cell receptor beta chains from one sample, sequenced in a study of regulatory T cells in long-lasting Graves disease. TCRdb called the multiplex PCR reads again in MiXCR, with one record for every CDR3 protein. The data hold some 350,000 distinct CDR3 sequences, with about 17% observed a single time. The sample also formed part of further work on T cells in Graves' hyperthyroidism and ophthalmopathy.

Here the sequenced sample was peripheral blood mononuclear cells (PBMCs), taken at new diagnosis, from a patient treated with antithyroid drugs. Every receptor here comes from a woman aged 18-29 years with Graves disease. The conserved cysteine and the conserved F or W are not part of the CDR3 here. Each record gives: J gene, D gene, V gene, CDR3 protein. The D gene is left open where the match is weak.

J gene: TRBJ1-1
D gene: TRBD1
V gene: TRBV12-3/TRBV12-4
CDR3 protein: ASRPDRGGTEAF

J gene: TRBJ2-1
D gene: TRBD2
V gene: TRBV2
CDR3 protein: ASSDWTSAGVYNEQF

J gene: TRBJ1-5
D gene: .
V gene: TRBV28
CDR3 protein: ASSFEGISQPQH

J gene: TRBJ1-5
D gene: .
V gene: TRBV5-1
CDR3 protein: ASSQTGYDQPQH

J gene: TRBJ1-1
D gene: .
V gene: TRBV6-2/TRBV6-3
CDR3 protein: ASSYQTGEAF

J gene: TRBJ2-1
D gene: TRBD2
V gene: TRBV10-3
CDR3 protein: AISGDGTGGLAGGSSSYNEQF

J gene: TRBJ1-2
D gene: TRBD1
V gene: TRBV3-1
CDR3 protein: ASSHYPGQSEGYT

J gene: TRBJ1-6
D gene: TRBD1
V gene: TRBV20-1
CDR3 protein: SARAQGAGSPLH

J gene: TRBJ1-5
D gene: .
V gene: TRBV11-2
CDR3 protein: ASSLDFPGNQPQH

J gene: TRBJ2-7
D gene: TRBD2
V gene: TRBV19
CDR3 protein: ASSWVAGADEQY

J gene: TRBJ1-2
D gene: TRBD1
V gene: TRBV28
CDR3 protein: ASSNRGGRYT

J gene: TRBJ1-3
D gene: .
V gene: TRBV6-1
CDR3 protein: ASSEAGGYTIY

J gene: TRBJ2-5
D gene: TRBD2
V gene: TRBV20-1
CDR3 protein: SARLAGGIETQY

J gene: TRBJ1-3
D gene: .
V gene: TRBV30
CDR3 protein: AWSRGPSSGNTIY

J gene: TRBJ1-3
D gene: TRBD1
V gene: TRBV30
CDR3 protein: AWSHKTGAGNTIY

J gene: TRBJ2-3
D gene: TRBD2
V gene: TRBV11-2
CDR3 protein: ASSIRNSGGGKGQY

J gene: TRBJ2-1
D gene: TRBD2
V gene: TRBV7-7
CDR3 protein: ASSLNVNGGNEQF

J gene: TRBJ2-7
D gene: .
V gene: TRBV28
CDR3 protein: ASSFSLGGYEQY

J gene: TRBJ1-2
D gene: .
V gene: TRBV2
CDR3 protein: ASSAITPRGNGYT

J gene: TRBJ1-1
D gene: TRBD1
V gene: TRBV14
CDR3 protein: ASSQDLGTGVNTEAF

J gene: TRBJ2-3
D gene: TRBD1
V gene: TRBV11-2
CDR3 protein: ASSTRQGDTDTQY

J gene: TRBJ2-3
D gene: TRBD2
V gene: TRBV24-1
CDR3 protein: ATSDLGVAGRTDTQY

J gene: TRBJ2-2
D gene: .
V gene: TRBV29-1
CDR3 protein: SVAGFGTGELF

J gene: TRBJ1-1
D gene: .
V gene: TRBV24-1
CDR3 protein: ATSSTGLATEAF

J gene: TRBJ1-6
D gene: .
V gene: TRBV7-3
CDR3 protein: ASRIGRLSGWKDRYNSPLH

J gene: TRBJ2-6
D gene: .
V gene: TRBV9
CDR3 protein: ASSLGQSGANVLT

J gene: TRBJ2-3
D gene: TRBD2
V gene: TRBV7-2
CDR3 protein: ASSSSGGRTDTQY

J gene: TRBJ1-1
D gene: .
V gene: TRBV13
CDR3 protein: ASRPGIGGTEAF

J gene: TRBJ1-1
D gene: TRBD1
V gene: TRBV5-1
CDR3 protein: ASSYGGTEMNTEAF

J gene: TRBJ1-5
D gene: .
V gene: TRBV20-1
CDR3 protein: SARGGGPPDQPQH

J gene: TRBJ1-2
D gene: TRBD1
V gene: TRBV19
CDR3 protein: ASSPGTGWNYGYT

J gene: TRBJ2-3
D gene: .
V gene: TRBV5-1
CDR3 protein: ASSLRPQGLADTQY

J gene: TRBJ2-7
D gene: .
V gene: TRBV7-7
CDR3 protein: ASSPQGGLEQY

J gene: TRBJ2-5
D gene: .
V gene: TRBV7-8
CDR3 protein: ASSLPLVETQY

J gene: TRBJ1-5
D gene: TRBD1
V gene: TRBV20-1
CDR3 protein: SARDFKLLTGDSFNQPQH

J gene: TRBJ1-2
D gene: .
V gene: TRBV5-4
CDR3 protein: ASSLPFVGGYT

J gene: TRBJ2-1
D gene: TRBD2
V gene: TRBV7-9
CDR3 protein: ASSPPRGGSHYNEQF

J gene: TRBJ2-7
D gene: .
V gene: TRBV3-1
CDR3 protein: ASSHRTYEQY

J gene: TRBJ1-6
D gene: .
V gene: TRBV7-3
CDR3 protein: ASSLSGDSPLH

J gene: TRBJ1-6
D gene: .
V gene: TRBV20-1
CDR3 protein: SARDPGGGNSPLH

J gene: TRBJ2-7
D gene: .
V gene: TRBV24-1
CDR3 protein: ATSDVTDSYEQY

J gene: TRBJ1-1
D gene: .
V gene: TRBV7-3
CDR3 protein: ASSFGPGRREAF

J gene: TRBJ2-7
D gene: TRBD1
V gene: TRBV6-1
CDR3 protein: ASTPTTGRYEQY

J gene: TRBJ1-5
D gene: .
V gene: TRBV6-1
CDR3 protein: ASSNRIEGNQPQH

J gene: TRBJ2-3
D gene: .
V gene: TRBV7-8
CDR3 protein: ASSSTGSRTDTQY

J gene: TRBJ2-1
D gene: .
V gene: TRBV29-1
CDR3 protein: SVEVTGVEF

J gene: TRBJ1-1
D gene: TRBD1
V gene: TRBV11-1
CDR3 protein: ASSDRDRGRMNTEAF

J gene: TRBJ2-2
D gene: .
V gene: TRBV6-1
CDR3 protein: ASRPGTTPGELF

J gene: TRBJ2-3
D gene: TRBD1
V gene: TRBV19
CDR3 protein: ASRSGTGLTDTQY

J gene: TRBJ1-2
D gene: .
V gene: TRBV5-6
CDR3 protein: ASSSRGAGGLDT

J gene: TRBJ2-3
D gene: .
V gene: TRBV12-3/TRBV12-4
CDR3 protein: ASRDPAGDTQY

J gene: TRBJ1-6
D gene: .
V gene: TRBV6-1
CDR3 protein: ASSATGTRGRPLH

J gene: TRBJ2-4
D gene: .
V gene: TRBV3-1
CDR3 protein: ASSQDHGNIQY

J gene: TRBJ2-5
D gene: TRBD2
V gene: TRBV7-2
CDR3 protein: ASRPPGGRQETQY

J gene: TRBJ2-2
D gene: TRBD2
V gene: TRBV7-9
CDR3 protein: ASRFGGSTGELF

J gene: TRBJ2-7
D gene: TRBD2
V gene: TRBV10-3
CDR3 protein: AISESSRGLAMYEQY

J gene: TRBJ1-4
D gene: .
V gene: TRBV20-1
CDR3 protein: SARDWGRGEKLF